The rows below give T cell receptor beta chains drawn from one sample of a study of preoperative IRX-2 immunotherapy in early breast cancer. Assay used: immunoSEQ multiplex PCR; TCRdb lists only in-frame clones, some missing. The repertoire holds under 25,000 clones, with 95% as singletons. This specimen consisted of tumor tissue, obtained after IRX-2 immunotherapy. All receptors come from a human donor with breast cancer. CDR3s leave out the opening cysteine and the closing phenylalanine or tryptophan. The order of the fields is J gene, D gene, V gene, CDR3 protein. The D gene is left open where the match is weak.

J gene: TRBJ1-5
D gene: TRBD1
V gene: TRBV7-6
CDR3 protein: ASSLGTGGNRAQH

J gene: TRBJ1-2
D gene: TRBD1
V gene: TRBV4-1
CDR3 protein: ASSQALGTGTIGEGYT

J gene: TRBJ1-1
D gene: NA
V gene: TRBV7-3
CDR3 protein: ASSLTTEAF

J gene: TRBJ1-1
D gene: NA
V gene: TRBV2
CDR3 protein: ASSYGFSGNTEAF

J gene: TRBJ2-5
D gene: NA
V gene: TRBV9
CDR3 protein: ASSWGANQETQY

J gene: TRBJ1-3
D gene: TRBD1
V gene: TRBV28
CDR3 protein: ASSSFQETGIEGNTIY

J gene: TRBJ2-5
D gene: TRBD1
V gene: TRBV23-1
CDR3 protein: ASSQRGQGQETQY

J gene: TRBJ1-5
D gene: NA
V gene: TRBV28
CDR3 protein: ASSPTALPNQPQH

J gene: TRBJ1-2
D gene: NA
V gene: TRBV6-5
CDR3 protein: ASSVGSFSGYT

J gene: TRBJ2-3
D gene: NA
V gene: TRBV6-5
CDR3 protein: ASSRAQSTDTQY

J gene: TRBJ1-2
D gene: NA
V gene: TRBV5-1
CDR3 protein: ASSLGSSYGYT

J gene: TRBJ2-1
D gene: NA
V gene: TRBV29-1
CDR3 protein: SLAWGGPNEQF

J gene: TRBJ1-2
D gene: TRBD1
V gene: TRBV28
CDR3 protein: ASSLDRGYGYT

J gene: TRBJ2-7
D gene: TRBD1
V gene: TRBV2
CDR3 protein: ASPRQGAYEQY

J gene: TRBJ2-2
D gene: NA
V gene: TRBV5-5
CDR3 protein: ASSLGGSGELF

J gene: TRBJ2-4
D gene: TRBD2
V gene: TRBV7-9
CDR3 protein: ASSLPGRGGAPKNIQY

J gene: TRBJ2-7
D gene: NA
V gene: TRBV13
CDR3 protein: ASSSIFTGLREQY

J gene: TRBJ2-5
D gene: NA
V gene: TRBV2
CDR3 protein: ASSDLGIQETQY

J gene: TRBJ2-1
D gene: NA
V gene: TRBV5-4
CDR3 protein: ASSRRESSYNEQF

J gene: TRBJ2-3
D gene: TRBD2
V gene: TRBV7-7
CDR3 protein: ASSLTSGNTDTQY

J gene: TRBJ2-3
D gene: TRBD2
V gene: TRBV9
CDR3 protein: ASSARLAGGTDTQY

J gene: TRBJ2-3
D gene: NA
V gene: TRBV5-4
CDR3 protein: ASRDFITDTQY

J gene: TRBJ2-1
D gene: TRBD2
V gene: TRBV5-1
CDR3 protein: ASSLFPGGENEQF

J gene: TRBJ1-2
D gene: NA
V gene: TRBV9
CDR3 protein: ASSVGNRDYGYT

J gene: TRBJ2-7
D gene: TRBD2
V gene: TRBV9
CDR3 protein: ASSPAEGLSTYEQY

J gene: TRBJ2-2
D gene: NA
V gene: TRBV6-4
CDR3 protein: ASSDSGGTGELF

J gene: TRBJ2-5
D gene: TRBD1
V gene: TRBV11-2
CDR3 protein: ASSIGRQGQETQY

J gene: TRBJ2-5
D gene: NA
V gene: TRBV7-2
CDR3 protein: ASSLSLEVTQY

J gene: TRBJ1-3
D gene: NA
V gene: TRBV28
CDR3 protein: ASSFSQVGGNTIY

J gene: TRBJ1-2
D gene: TRBD1
V gene: TRBV5-6
CDR3 protein: ASSGTESYGYT

J gene: TRBJ2-1
D gene: NA
V gene: TRBV5-1
CDR3 protein: ASSSMSTKQF

J gene: TRBJ2-3
D gene: NA
V gene: TRBV7-8
CDR3 protein: ASSPRLAPSTDTQY

J gene: TRBJ1-1
D gene: NA
V gene: TRBV9
CDR3 protein: ASSAGDLGGTEAF

J gene: TRBJ1-6
D gene: NA
V gene: TRBV19
CDR3 protein: ASSISQGSSPLH

J gene: TRBJ1-6
D gene: NA
V gene: TRBV11-3
CDR3 protein: ASSLGSNSPLH

J gene: TRBJ2-3
D gene: TRBD2
V gene: TRBV30
CDR3 protein: AWSRGLAANTDTQY